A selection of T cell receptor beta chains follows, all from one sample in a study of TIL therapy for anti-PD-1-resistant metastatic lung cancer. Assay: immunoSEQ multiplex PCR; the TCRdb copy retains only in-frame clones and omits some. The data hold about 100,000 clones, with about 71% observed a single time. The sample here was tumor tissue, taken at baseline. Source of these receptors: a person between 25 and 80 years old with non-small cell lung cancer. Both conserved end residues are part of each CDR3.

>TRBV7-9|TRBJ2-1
CASSLVLSNYNEQFF
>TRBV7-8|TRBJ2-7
CASSLGGLTYEQYF
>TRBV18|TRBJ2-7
CASSVAHEQYF
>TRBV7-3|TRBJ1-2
CASSSSRVGYGYTF
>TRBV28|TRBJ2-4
CASSYGQSNIQYF
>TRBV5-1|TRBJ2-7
CASSSYIDRVYYEQYF
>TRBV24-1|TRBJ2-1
CATSDYLGQGSDEQFF
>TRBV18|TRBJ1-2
CASSPSGRNYGYTF
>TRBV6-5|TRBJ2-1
CASSYSDPRNEQFF
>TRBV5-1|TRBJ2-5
CASSPGTSGGAWKTQYF
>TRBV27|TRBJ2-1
CASIQGVGLNEQFF
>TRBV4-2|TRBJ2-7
CASSQDATGLAPYEQYF
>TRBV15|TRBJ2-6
CATSRVIGTAGANVLTF
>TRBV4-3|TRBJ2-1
CASSQDMSANEQFF
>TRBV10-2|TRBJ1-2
CASSHGLLANYGYTF
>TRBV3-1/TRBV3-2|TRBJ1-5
CASSQLRVGPQHF
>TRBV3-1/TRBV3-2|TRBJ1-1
CASSQDLMNTEAFF
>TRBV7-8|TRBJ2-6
CASSTSGLDFSGANVLTF
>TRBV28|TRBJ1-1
CASSRAGVEAFF
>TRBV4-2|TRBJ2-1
CASSHGRLAVSDEQFF
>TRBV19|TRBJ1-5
CASSSQGKVSNQPQHF
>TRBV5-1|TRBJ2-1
CASSPVGTANEQFF
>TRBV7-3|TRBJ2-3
CASSPPSAPDTQYF
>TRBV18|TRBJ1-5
CASSPAGNGNQPQHF
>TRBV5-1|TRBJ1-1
CASSLAGTMHKNTEAFF
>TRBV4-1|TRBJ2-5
CASSQGQGGQETQYF
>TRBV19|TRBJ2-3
CASSRRRSQGTDTQYF
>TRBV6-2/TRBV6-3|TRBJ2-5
CASSPGEAQETQYF
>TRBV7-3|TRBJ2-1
CASSLEAGVPNEQFF
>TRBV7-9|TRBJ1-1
CASSPIGTEAFF
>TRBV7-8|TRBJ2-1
CASSYQMGAYNEQFF
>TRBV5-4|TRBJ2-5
CASSFGGLQETQYF
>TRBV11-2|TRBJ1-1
CASSLGRTEAFF
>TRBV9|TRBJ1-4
CASSVGQGLEKLFF
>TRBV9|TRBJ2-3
CASSVLGQLTDTQYF
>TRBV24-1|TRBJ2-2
CATSDTRLGELFF
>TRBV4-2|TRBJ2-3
CASSPRYASTDTQYF
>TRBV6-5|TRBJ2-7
CASRPVAGPYEQYF
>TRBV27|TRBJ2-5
CASSPRRTGEETQYF
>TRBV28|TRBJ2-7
CASSLFPGTSYEQYF
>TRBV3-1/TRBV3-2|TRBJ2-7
CASSQGVATYEQYF
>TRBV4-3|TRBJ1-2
CASSQGGGGYGYTF
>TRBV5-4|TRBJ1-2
CASSFEQIPNYGYTF
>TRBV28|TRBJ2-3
CASSLLAGGTDTQYF
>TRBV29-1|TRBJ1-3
CSVEIGYGNTIYF
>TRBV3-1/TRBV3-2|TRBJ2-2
CASSQGGSTGELFF
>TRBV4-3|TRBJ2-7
CASSQHRGAAYEQYF
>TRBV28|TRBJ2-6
CASAFVSSGANVLTF
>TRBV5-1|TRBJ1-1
CASSLGQSEAFF
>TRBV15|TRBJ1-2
CATSRDRTGANYGYTF
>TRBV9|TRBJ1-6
CASSVGWGRNSPLHF
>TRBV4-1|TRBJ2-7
CASSPKISAGGRDSYEQYF
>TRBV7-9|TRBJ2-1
CASSAQGAQDEQFF
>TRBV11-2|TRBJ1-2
CASRETGIDYGYTF
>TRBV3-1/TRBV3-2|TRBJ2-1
CASSQVTSGGREQFF